The present entry profiles one T cell receptor beta chain with its context. This CDR3 has 12 residues. V was pared by 9 bases and J by 3 bases, with 9 bases between. Germline V CDR1 and CDR2: MNHNY, SVGAGI (reference sequence). The data originate from a study of blood T cell repertoires in COVID-19. The wider study: The United States, Italy and Spain were the sources of the acute and convalescent COVID-19 samples. Sample material is recorded as cDNA or gDNA derived from T cells, B-cell-depleted T cells, or PBMCs.

In the authors' methods: Estimates of nucleated cell counts were drawn from the amplification of reference gene primers. The repertoire was sequenced with immunoSEQ multiplex PCR; TCRdb's copy has only in-frame clones and lacks some. D and trimming come from the DNA, and the V and J calls and clone size come from that table. The sample lists 200,000 to 250,000 clones, less than 85% occurring once. The specimen sequenced was peripheral blood. This TCR derives from a woman in her seventies with acute or convalescent COVID-19. The genes are TRBV6-6 and TRBJ2-1, with D uncertain. The CDR3 spells CASQADYNEQFF. The CDR3 nucleotides read TGTGCCAGTCAGGCAGACTACAATGAGCAGTTCTTC.